This T cell receptor beta chain was sequenced during a study of blood T cell repertoires in COVID-19. With 0 bases removed from V and 1 base from J, the gap between germline ends came to 7 bases. This CDR3 is 14 amino acids long. Germline CDR1 and CDR2: SGDLS and YYNGEE. Clones were read by immunoSEQ multiplex PCR, and TCRdb kept only the in-frame ones, dropping some. This repertoire shows 250,000 to 350,000 clones, about nine tenths found once; its top ten account for approximately 10%. The V and J genes are TRBV9 and TRBJ2-5; the D gene is possibly TRBD2 (6 bases). Sequences were obtained from peripheral blood. The sequence derives from a woman aged 30 to 39 with COVID-19, enrolled during active disease. In nucleotides, the CDR3 is TGTGCCAGCAGCGTAGAGGGAGGCCAAGAGACCCAGTACTTC. Its translation: CASSVEGGQETQYF. Full variable domain (outside the CDR3, taken from reference TRBV9 and TRBJ2-5): DSGVTQTPKHLITATGQRVTLRCSPRSGDLSVYWYQQSLDQGLQFLIQYYNGEERAKGNILERFSAQQFPDLHSELNLSSLELGDSALYFCASSVEGGQETQYFGPGTRLLVL.